These T cell receptor beta chains were read from a single sample in a study of blood T cell repertoires in COVID-19. TCRdb's table, derived via immunoSEQ multiplex PCR, lists solely in-frame clones and lacks some. The sample has more than 45,000 clones; 78% are singletons. The sample taken for sequencing was peripheral blood. The receptors shown here come from a human donor in a cohort sampled during active COVID-19. Each CDR3 is given with its conserved first and last residue. Each record gives: V gene, J gene, D gene, CDR3 protein. The D gene is left open where the match is weak.

TRBV7-9	TRBJ2-7	TRBD1	CASSLLGTGGDEQYF
TRBV6-5	TRBJ1-6	-	CASSKTRGSPLHF
TRBV21-1	TRBJ1-4	-	CASTPTGTRPNEKLFF
TRBV7-9	TRBJ2-7	TRBD2	CASSGPGLAGGSYEQYF
TRBV5-4	TRBJ2-6	TRBD1	CASSVPWAGTGGAGANVLTF
TRBV6-5	TRBJ1-2	TRBD1	CASSKDRGVYGYTF
TRBV6-4	TRBJ2-3	TRBD2	CASSEESGSFTDTQYF
TRBV7-9	TRBJ2-7	TRBD1	CASSLGDRVEQYF
TRBV9	TRBJ2-7	TRBD1	CASSVPLLDTDRVGVRYF
TRBV7-9	TRBJ1-1	TRBD1	CASSLGGGQGNTEAFF
TRBV18	TRBJ2-1	TRBD2	CASSPLAGLQNEQFF
TRBV19	TRBJ2-7	-	CASSIMGAYEQYF
TRBV18	TRBJ1-4	TRBD1	CASSPGTGGIEKLFF
TRBV7-6	TRBJ2-1	-	CASSQIAESYNEQFF
TRBV13	TRBJ1-6	TRBD1	CASSSSGQGRNSPLHF
TRBV12-3/TRBV12-4	TRBJ1-2	-	CASSLTETGYTF
TRBV6-2/TRBV6-3	TRBJ2-7	TRBD2	CASSPQREATYEQYF
TRBV4-1	TRBJ1-2	-	CASSQAGDRPYGYTF
TRBV6-5	TRBJ2-1	-	CASSYSGGLPYNEQFF
TRBV28	TRBJ2-7	-	CASSSLPFRQYF
TRBV5-4	TRBJ1-1	-	CASSLYGAGNTEAFF
TRBV19	TRBJ1-4	TRBD1	CASSMTGGITNEKLFF
TRBV27	TRBJ2-7	TRBD1	CASSPYPDRATYEQYF
TRBV28	TRBJ2-7	-	CASRETGYEQYF
TRBV7-9	TRBJ2-1	TRBD1	CASSFEPGGTYNEQFF
TRBV6-2/TRBV6-3	TRBJ1-5	TRBD1	CASSPGQGGSNQPQHF
TRBV28	TRBJ2-7	-	CASSTHGGLYEQYF
TRBV6-6	TRBJ2-7	TRBD1	CASSRLGTGTGPHEQYF
TRBV6-5	TRBJ2-7	TRBD1	CASTRTGGIYEQYF
TRBV4-3	TRBJ2-7	TRBD1	CASSQEVGQGAKFYEQYF
TRBV25-1	TRBJ2-5	TRBD1	CASSNPGQAWETQYF